This TCR beta chain came from a study of shared clonotypes between healthy human individuals. Data came from immunoSEQ multiplex PCR; TCRdb stores just in-frame clones and leaves some out. The table lists about 710,000 clones, 72% of them singletons, with 1.8% in the top ten. Unmatched junction bases numbered 14, after V lost 6 bases and J lost 0 bases. Germline V gene sequence: CDR1 SGHRS, CDR2 YFSETQ. CDR3 size: 19 residues. The gene calls are TRBV5-1 and TRBJ2-1; 11 bases fit TRBD2. The material sequenced was memory CD4+ T cells sorted from blood. Subset of the sample: CD45RA-negative fraction. This clonotype was obtained from a woman in her 30s in good health. CDR3 region: CASKVGGTSGYSSYNEQFF. The CDR3, as DNA: TGCGCCAGCAAGGTGGGGGGGACTAGCGGCTATAGCTCCTACAATGAGCAGTTCTTC.